A single count supports the clone carrying this T cell receptor beta chain. What it recognizes is unknown. The data belong to a study of T cell therapy after organ transplantation. TCRdb keeps only in-frame clones here, not all; method: immunoSEQ multiplex PCR. The data hold tens of thousands of clones, with 85% to 95% observed a single time. Specimen: CD8+ T cells from blood, collected before autologous CMV-specific T cell therapy. The receptor was isolated from a human patient who had received a solid organ transplant and had CMV disease.

CDR3 bases: TGTGCCAGCAGCATCGACAGATACGAGCAGTACTTC. It codes for CASSIDRYEQYF. The chain links TRBV11-2 to TRBJ2-7, with D possibly matching TRBD1 (5 bases). CDR3 length: 12 residues. Germline CDR1 reads SGHAT; CDR2 reads FQNNGV. Trimming left V 5 bases short and J 4 bases short, with 9 bases between. Filled out from reference TRBV11-2 and TRBJ2-7, the complete variable domain reads EAGVAQSPRYKIIEKRQSVAFWCNPISGHATLYWYQQILGQGPKLLIQFQNNGVVDDSQLPKDRFSAERLKGVDSTLKIQPAKLEDSAVYLCASSIDRYEQYFGPGTRLTVT.